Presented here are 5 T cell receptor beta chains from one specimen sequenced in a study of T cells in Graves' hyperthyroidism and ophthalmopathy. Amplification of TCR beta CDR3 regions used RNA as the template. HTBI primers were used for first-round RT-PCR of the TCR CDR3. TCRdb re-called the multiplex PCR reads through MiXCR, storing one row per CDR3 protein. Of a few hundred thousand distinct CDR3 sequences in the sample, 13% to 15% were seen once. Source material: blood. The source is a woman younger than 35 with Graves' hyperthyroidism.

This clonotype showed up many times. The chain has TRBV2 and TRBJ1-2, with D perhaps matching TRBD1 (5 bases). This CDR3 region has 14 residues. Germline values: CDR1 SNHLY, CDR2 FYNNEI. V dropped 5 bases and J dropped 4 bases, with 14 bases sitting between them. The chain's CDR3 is CASSWRDRGYGYTF. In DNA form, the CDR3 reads TGTGCCAGCAGTTGGAGGGACCGCGGCTATGGCTACACCTTC.

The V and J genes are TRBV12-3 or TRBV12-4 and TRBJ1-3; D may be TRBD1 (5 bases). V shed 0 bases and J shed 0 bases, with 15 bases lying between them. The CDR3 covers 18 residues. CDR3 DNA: TGTGCCAGCAGTTTAGCGCTAAGGGGAGGACTCTCTGGAAACACCATATATTTT. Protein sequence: CASSLALRGGLSGNTIYF.

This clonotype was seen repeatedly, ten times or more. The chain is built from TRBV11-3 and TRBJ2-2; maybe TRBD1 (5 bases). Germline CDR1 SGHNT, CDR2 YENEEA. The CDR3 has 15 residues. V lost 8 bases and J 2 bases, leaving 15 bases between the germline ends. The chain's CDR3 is CASQALGVNTGELFF. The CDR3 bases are TGTGCCAGCCAAGCTCTAGGGGTCAACACCGGGGAGCTGTTTTTT.

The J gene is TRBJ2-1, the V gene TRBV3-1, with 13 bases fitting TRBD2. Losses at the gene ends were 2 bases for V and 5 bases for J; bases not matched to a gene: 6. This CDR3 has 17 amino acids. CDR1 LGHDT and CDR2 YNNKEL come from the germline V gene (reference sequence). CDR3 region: CASSQKTSGRFDNEQFF. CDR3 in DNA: TGTGCCAGCAGCCAAAAGACTAGCGGGAGGTTTGACAATGAGCAGTTCTTC.

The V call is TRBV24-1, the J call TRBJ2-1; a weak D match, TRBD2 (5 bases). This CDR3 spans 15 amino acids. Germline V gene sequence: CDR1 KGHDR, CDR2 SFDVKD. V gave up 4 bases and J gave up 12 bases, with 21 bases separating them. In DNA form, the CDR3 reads TGTGCCACCAGTGAGCCGGGGTCCGTAGCCAGTGTGCAGTTCTTC. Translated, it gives CATSEPGSVASVQFF.